This TCR beta chain was recorded in a study of cytomegalovirus exposure and HLA in healthy donors. The donors were members of the validation cohort, which comprised 100 to 150 subjects and was separate from the first cohort of around 700 subjects. Overall study findings and caveats: The finding came from a later analysis; first-cohort TCR clusters tended to co-occur in the approximately 120 validation repertoires. Associated with cytomegalovirus, according to the listing, were some 150 TCR beta chains.

V lost 4 bases to trimming and J lost 6 bases; unmatched junction nucleotides: 12. Looked up from germline, CDR1 is SGHKS and CDR2 is YYEKEE (reference sequence). This CDR3 has 16 amino acids. Notes on this clone: As yet, its antigen is unknown.

Profiled with immunoSEQ multiplex PCR; TCRdb holds only in-frame clones, not every one. Of approximately 76,000 clones listed, 94% are singletons. What was sequenced was PBMCs. This TCR was sampled from a woman aged 18-29 years in good health and CMV-seronegative. The chain couples TRBV5-5 to TRBJ1-5; TRBD1 matches at 8 bases. The CDR3 nucleotides are TGTGCCAGCAGCCCCAACCCTGACAGGGGCAGTCAGCCCCAGCATTTT. As protein: CASSPNPDRGSQPQHF.